This T cell receptor beta chain appears in the sequencing data of a study of blood T cell repertoires in COVID-19. Overall study context: Sites in the United States, Italy and Spain provided acute and convalescent COVID-19 samples. PBMCs, B-cell-depleted T cells, or T cells were the source of the cDNA or gDNA that made up the material.

The CDR3 runs 14 residues. The J segment lost 12 bases and the V segment lost 7 bases, leaving 11 bases of the junction unmatched. In germline, CDR1 is SEHNR, CDR2 FQNEAQ (reference sequence). In the authors' workflow: Reference gene primer amplification yielded estimated nucleated cell counts. TCRdb's copy holds only in-frame clones and misses some; the assay was immunoSEQ multiplex PCR. D and trimming were read from the DNA, whereas the V and J calls and clone size are those reported in that table. The repertoire includes 110,000 or so clones, more than 80% of them detected once, and around 30% sits in the top ten.

This sequence joins TRBV7-9 and TRBJ2-1, with 11 bases that match TRBD1. This sequence was found in a man aged 65 to 85 with active or convalescent COVID-19. Sequencing was carried out using peripheral blood. In DNA, the CDR3 is TGTGCCAGCACCCCGGACAGGGGGCGCGGGGGGCAGTTCTTC. This sequence encodes CASTPDRGRGGQFF.